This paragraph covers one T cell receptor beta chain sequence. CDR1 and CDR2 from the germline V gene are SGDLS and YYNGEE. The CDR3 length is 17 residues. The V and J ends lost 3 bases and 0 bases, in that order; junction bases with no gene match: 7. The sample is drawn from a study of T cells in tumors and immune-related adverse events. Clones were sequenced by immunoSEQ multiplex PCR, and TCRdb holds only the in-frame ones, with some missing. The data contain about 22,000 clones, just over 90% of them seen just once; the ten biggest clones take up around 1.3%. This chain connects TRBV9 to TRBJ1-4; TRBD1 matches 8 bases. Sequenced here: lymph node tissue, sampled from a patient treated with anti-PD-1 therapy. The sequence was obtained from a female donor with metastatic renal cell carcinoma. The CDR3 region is CASSERTGYATNEKLFF. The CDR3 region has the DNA TGTGCCAGCAGCGAAAGGACAGGGTATGCAACTAATGAAAAACTGTTTTTT.